This T cell receptor (beta chain) was captured in a study of radiation and T cells in renal cell carcinoma (dated by TCRdb to 2020 to 2021). Notes on the research overall: Samples came from a clinical trial, in which primary renal cell carcinomas received 15 Gy stereotactic body radiation therapy followed by nephrectomy 4 weeks later. In total, roughly 52 samples, comprising around 26 tumors and some 27 peripheral blood samples, were subjected to TCR beta sequencing. In the 53 samples combined, some 4,000,000 unique CDR3 nucleotide sequences were found, encoding about 2.7 million unique CDR3 amino acid sequences.

Remarks on this clone: The antigen it binds to is not known. No much larger clonotype is one base removed from it; base qualities were not supplied.

Broader findings and caveats from the paper: Effects of radiation dose or scheduling on the TCR repertoire could not be addressed with the single-armed trial design. No pretreatment tumor biopsies were available, so the baseline intratumoral presence of clonotypes could not be determined. An increase in top tumor clonotypes in blood was observed from baseline to 2 weeks post-radiation, followed by contraction by 4 weeks, which was taken to suggest transient expansion of tumor-resident clones. Changes in the blood repertoire were not tracked past 4 weeks after treatment.

Between the V and J ends, shortened by 1 base and 5 bases respectively, the junction contains 6 bases. Reading from cysteine to phenylalanine, the CDR3 counts 12 amino acids. Of the read, only the CDR3 DNA is kept; its 36 bases are in frame from base 1. The germline V gene gives CDR1 as SGHRS and CDR2 as YFSETQ. The immunoSEQ kit was used, according to the manufacturer's recommendations, to generate TCR beta libraries from genomic DNA. To prepare the libraries, a first multiplex PCR with proprietary primers was run, followed by a second PCR that added unique barcodes, and a bead cleanup was done after each round. A positive control reaction and a negative control reaction, both provided in the kit, were run with every batch of samples. The final libraries underwent checking on an Agilent 4200 TapeStation D1000 ScreenTape, volumetric pooling, and quantification by qPCR. Sequencing was performed on an Illumina NextSeq500 using a MidOutput 150-cycle cartridge, with 156 Read1 cycles, 15 Index1 cycles, and the kit custom primers. The pooled library was loaded at approximately 1.1 pM with a roughly 20% PhiX control spike-in. In the paper's pipeline: Vendor-processed data were analyzed in R, with a clonotype defined as all T cells sharing the same CDR3 nucleotide sequence. In the clone abundance analyses, frequencies were normalized to the 10,000 most abundant clones in each sample. Public T cell clones, which averaged fewer than five per sample, were excluded before analysis. Tumor-enriched and baseline blood-enriched clonotypes were defined by at least a 32-fold difference in abundance between compartments. Clonotypes expanded or contracted between blood time points were identified with a beta-binomial differential abundance model. Similarity between tumor and blood repertoires was quantified using the Baroni-Urbani and Buser coefficient, and groups were compared with two-tailed Wilcoxon tests in R. Not all clones reach the TCRdb copy of this immuneACCESS table, which keeps in-frame sequences only. Checked studies attribute under half of the gap to unresolved V genes and leave the rest unexplained. V and J calls plus clone size are reproduced from that table; the DNA served to infer D and trimming. For this sample there are 100,000 to 150,000 clones; about 88% appear just once. The ten largest clonotypes hold over 4.5% of the sample.

Per the publication, the time point label means: blood 2 weeks post-SBRT. The sample's treatment or condition label, decoded: 15 Gy SBRT to primary tumor, nephrectomy 4 weeks later. To follow tumor-enriched clonotypes, peripheral blood was collected serially from radiation-treated patients at baseline and again at 2 weeks and 4 weeks after SBRT. All patients had renal cell carcinoma with clear cell pathology. The QIAamp DNA Blood Mini Kit (Qiagen) was used to prepare genomic DNA for TCR sequencing. The analyses included just those samples that passed every quality control check. The specimen comprised blood, sampled from a patient whose treatment included radiotherapy and nephrectomy. The chain is encoded by TRBV5-1 joined to TRBJ1-2, with the D segment identity uncertain. The receptor was isolated from a woman aged 70-85 years with renal cell carcinoma. The DNA is as follows: TGCGCCAGCAGCTTGACAGAGTATGGCTACACCTTC. The encoded protein is CASSLTEYGYTF.